The sequence of this T cell receptor beta chain was determined in a study of beta chain features in type 1 diabetes (dated by TCRdb to 2016 to 2019). In terms of the full investigation: Mean age, gender distribution, total cell number and subset yield were not different between patients and healthy donors. Naive and central memory subsets were obtained from all 30 or so donors, but regulatory and stem cell-like memory subsets were isolated from only 8 patients and roughly 8 healthy donors. A total of some 110 million sorted cells were examined across all samples, and a strong correlation was observed between cell number per subset and RNA yield. The study compared the TCRB repertoires of sorted circulating CD4+ T cell subsets in recently diagnosed type 1 diabetes patients with those in matched healthy donors.

On the study overall, not on this receptor specifically: At VDJ recombination sites, patients with type 1 diabetes made fewer insertions and deleted more nucleotides, a pattern implying thymic rearrangement abnormalities. A moderate but significant shortening of TCRB CDR3 length was observed in type 1 diabetes patients in all four CD4+ subsets. Because small numbers of individuals were included in the HLA sub-analyses, any influence of HLA type on TCRB rearrangement was left unresolved. Because cDNA was sequenced instead of genomic DNA, highly expressing activated cells could be over-represented, though the groups showed no difference in activation or CD3 levels. The naive, central memory and regulatory TCRB repertoires appeared to resemble one another more closely among patients than among healthy donors. Shorter templates might have been favored by PCR, but patient and control samples were amplified and corrected together, so both groups would have been affected equally by any skew.

The High Capacity cDNA Reverse Transcription Kit was used to reverse transcribe all of the isolated RNA, meaning that expressed TCRB transcripts were what got sequenced. Deep immunoSEQ sequencing was applied to naive, central memory and regulatory T cell samples, giving an average of approximately 3.8 million total reads per sample. After sorted cells were lysed in RLT buffer, RNA was extracted with DNase-treated RNeasy Micro or Mini kits, with the choice depending on cell number. Each cell subset was processed on its own to prevent cross-contamination, while patient and healthy donor samples were processed together. Using the immunoSEQ multiplex PCR, TCRB sequences were amplified from cDNA into 87-bp fragments spanning the CDR3 region. Sequencing of the amplicons was done on the Illumina HiSeq platform. Per the original workflow: Synthetic template baselines were used to correct PCR bias computationally, reads within Hamming distance 2 were collapsed, and singletons that could not be merged were discarded. Reads were aligned to IMGT to assign V, D and J genes, CDR3 length, and insertions or deletions at six rearrangement sites. Within each subset, clonotype counts were normalized to the number of sorted cells before true diversity and Gini coefficients were calculated with the tcR R package. The overlap coefficient, calculated on TCRB nucleotide sequences, was used to quantify repertoire sharing. As a proxy for the pre-selection repertoire, out-of-frame TCRB sequences from naive cells were analyzed. Imported from immuneACCESS, the table was reduced by TCRdb to in-frame sequences with V and J called. These copies leave out some clones; in studies compared against another copy, an unresolved V gene accounts for under half, and the cause of the remainder is not known. Clonal size and the V and J genes are those of that table, whereas D and trimming came from the DNA. Across this sample there are roughly 500,000 clones, with 10% to 12% seen only once. Of the sample, over 0.035% is held by the ten largest clones.

Each donor gave one peripheral blood draw, averaging around 120 mL, which was collected into heparinised tubes. A BD FACSAria II was used to sort naive, central memory, regulatory and stem cell-like memory CD4+ T cells with a panel that included CD45RO, CCR7, CD25, CD127, CD95 and CD27. All sorted populations exceeded 95% purity. PBMCs were isolated immediately by Lymphoprep density gradient centrifugation and stained directly without culture. So that batch effects would be minimized, each experiment stained and sorted samples in pairs, pairing one healthy donor with one patient. This clone has a handful of counts. Its antigen is still unknown. No qualities accompany the bases; no much larger clone lies one base away. The origin of this receptor is a woman younger than 35 in good health. The sequenced sample consisted of naive CD4+ T cells from blood. Reading the label with the study, this specimen's cell subset or site is: true naive CD4+ T cells.

Read as DNA, the sequence is TGTGCCAGCGGAGGACGTATCAATCAGCCCCAGCATTTT. Its amino acids are CASGGRINQPQHF. The receptor chain draws on TRBV18 and TRBJ1-5; no D gene can be assigned with confidence. The CDR3 sequence holds 13 residues, the cysteine and phenylalanine included. The kept DNA is CDR3 alone, 39 bases in frame from the first base. Per the germline V gene, KGHSH is the CDR1 and LQKENI is the CDR2. V loses 8 bases of germline sequence and J loses 3 bases, and the interval between the two ends is 11 bases.